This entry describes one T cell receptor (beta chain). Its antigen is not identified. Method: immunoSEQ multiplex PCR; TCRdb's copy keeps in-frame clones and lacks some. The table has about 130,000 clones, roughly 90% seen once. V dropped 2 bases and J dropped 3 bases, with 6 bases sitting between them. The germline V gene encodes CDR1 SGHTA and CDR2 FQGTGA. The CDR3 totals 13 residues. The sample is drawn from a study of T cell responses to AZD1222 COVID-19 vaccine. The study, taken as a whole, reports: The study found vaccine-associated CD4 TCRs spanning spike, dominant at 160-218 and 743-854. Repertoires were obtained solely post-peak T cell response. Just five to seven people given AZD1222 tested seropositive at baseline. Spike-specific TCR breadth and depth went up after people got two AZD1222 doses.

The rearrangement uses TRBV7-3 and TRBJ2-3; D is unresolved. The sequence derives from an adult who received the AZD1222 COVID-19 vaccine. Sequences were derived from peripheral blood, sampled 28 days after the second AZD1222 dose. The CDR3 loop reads CASSLGMTDTQYF. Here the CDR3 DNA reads TGTGCCAGCAGCTTAGGGATGACAGATACGCAGTATTTT.